Many counts were recorded for the clone carrying this T cell receptor beta chain. What it binds is unknown. From the reads, TCRdb called clonotypes with MiXCR, one entry per CDR3 protein. The sample carries 250,000 to 400,000 distinct CDR3 sequences, roughly 25% recorded once. The data are from a study of T cell repertoires in cytomegalovirus infection. Across the study: Epitope selection comprised recently identified HLA-C-restricted CMV epitopes and well-studied HLA-B-restricted CMV epitopes. Study conclusions and caveats: It was HLA-C-restricted CMV-specific TCR beta clonotypes that dominated the response ex vivo.

V dropped 1 base and J dropped 1 base, with 10 bases sitting between them. Germline V gene sequence: CDR1 SGHTA, CDR2 FQGTGA. The length of the CDR3 is 15 residues. The sequence was obtained from a human donor in good health (CMV status not recorded). Some clones in this sample may be carry-over from other donors' samples. Sample: cultured PBMCs, taken from culture after CMV antigen stimulation. This sequence joins TRBV7-3 and TRBJ1-2, with D maybe TRBD1 (6 bases). CDR3 sequence: CASSLSGGGNYGYTF. In DNA form, the CDR3 reads TGTGCCAGCAGCTTAAGTGGGGGCGGTAACTATGGCTACACCTTC.